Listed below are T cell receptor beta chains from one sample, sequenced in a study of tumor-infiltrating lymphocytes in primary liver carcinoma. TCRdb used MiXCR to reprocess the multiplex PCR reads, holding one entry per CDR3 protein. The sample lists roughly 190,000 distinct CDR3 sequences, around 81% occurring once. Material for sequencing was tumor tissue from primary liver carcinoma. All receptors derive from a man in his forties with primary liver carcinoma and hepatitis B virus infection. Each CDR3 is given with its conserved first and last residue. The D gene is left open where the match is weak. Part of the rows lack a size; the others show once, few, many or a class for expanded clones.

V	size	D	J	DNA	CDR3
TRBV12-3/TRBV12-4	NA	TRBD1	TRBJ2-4	TGTGCCAGTAGCTTTTTTGGCCCGGGACAGGATATAAACATTCAGTACTTC	CASSFFGPGQDINIQYF
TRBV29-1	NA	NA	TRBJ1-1	TGCAGCGTTGAAGATCTCGGCGGAAGGGCTGAAGCTTTCTTT	CSVEDLGGRAEAFF
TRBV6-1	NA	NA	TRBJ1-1	TGTGCCAGCACCCACAAGGAGTACACTGAGGCTTTCTTT	CASTHKEYTEAFF
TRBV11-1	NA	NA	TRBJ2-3	TGTGCCGGCAGCTCTGGGGGAAGCTCTGTTGGAGCCCGCATAGATATGCAGTATTTT	CAGSSGGSSVGARIDMQYF
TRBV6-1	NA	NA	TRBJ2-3	TGTGCCAGCAGTGATGGGCTAGCAACAGATATGCAGTATTTT	CASSDGLATDMQYF
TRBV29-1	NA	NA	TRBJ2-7	TGCAGCCTTGCACAGCGGAAGCCCTACGAGCAGTACTTC	CSLAQRKPYEQYF
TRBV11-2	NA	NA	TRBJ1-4	TGTGCCAGCAGCTTAGACCCGACGGGGGTTGATAAACTGTTCTTT	CASSLDPTGVDKLFF
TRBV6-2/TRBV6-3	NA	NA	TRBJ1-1	TGTGCCAGCAGTTGGATAGGGGGTAACACTGAAGCTTTCTTT	CASSWIGGNTEAFF
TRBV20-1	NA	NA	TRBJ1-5	TGCAGTGCCCTACAGACAGGCGGCGGACAGCCCCAGCATTTT	CSALQTGGGQPQHF
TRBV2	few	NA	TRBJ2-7	TGTGCCGGCATCGGGGGGCTGAGCTACGAGCAGTACTTC	CAGIGGLSYEQYF
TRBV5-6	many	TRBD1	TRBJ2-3	TGTGCCAGCAGCTCGGGACAGGGGGGCACAGATACGCAGTATTTT	CASSSGQGGTDTQYF